Sequencing of this TCR beta chain was carried out in a study of blood T cell repertoires in COVID-19. About the research overall: Donors in the United States, Italy and Spain gave samples during acute or convalescent COVID-19. In each case, the material was cDNA or gDNA derived from T cells, B-cell-depleted T cells, or PBMCs.

Germline CDR1 and CDR2: LNHDA and SQIVND (reference sequence). The CDR3 runs 12 residues. Trimming left V 3 bases short and J 7 bases short, with 10 bases between. The authors' processing: Reference gene primers were amplified, and this amplification served to estimate nucleated cell counts. TCRdb's table, derived via immunoSEQ multiplex PCR, lists solely in-frame clones and lacks some. V, J and clone size are taken as reported in that table, and D and trimming were inferred from the DNA itself. This sample carries 120,000 to 150,000 clones, 75% to 85% of them seen once, and the ten largest clones take approximately 13%.

The sequence came from a man aged 60-69 years with active or convalescent COVID-19. Sequencing was done on a sample of peripheral blood. This chain connects TRBV19 to TRBJ2-7; perhaps TRBD2 as D (5 bases). The CDR3 region is CASSMRGSEQYF. The CDR3 coding sequence is TGTGCCAGTAGTATGCGAGGGAGTGAGCAGTACTTC.